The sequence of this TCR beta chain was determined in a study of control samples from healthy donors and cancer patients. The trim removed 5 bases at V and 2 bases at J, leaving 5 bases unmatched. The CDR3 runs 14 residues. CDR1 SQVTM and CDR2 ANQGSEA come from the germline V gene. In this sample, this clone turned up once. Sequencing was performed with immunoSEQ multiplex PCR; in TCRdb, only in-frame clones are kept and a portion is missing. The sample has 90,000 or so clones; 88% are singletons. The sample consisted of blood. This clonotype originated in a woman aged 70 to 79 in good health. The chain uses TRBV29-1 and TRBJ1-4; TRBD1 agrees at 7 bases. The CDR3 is CSVLDRDTNEKLFF. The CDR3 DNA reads TGCAGCGTTCTTGACAGGGACACTAATGAAAAACTGTTTTTT.